This TCR beta chain was retrieved from a study of blood T cell repertoires in COVID-19 (dated by TCRdb to 2020 to 2021). For the study in its entirety: Samples covering the acute and convalescent phases of COVID-19 were provided by collaborators in the United States, Italy and Spain. The material from the prospective study consisted of cDNA or gDNA derived from T cells, B-cell-depleted T cells, or PBMCs. Deeply sampled blood TCRbeta repertoires from subjects exposed to, actively infected with, or recovered from COVID-19 were included in the dataset. The repertoires were released in a freely available public database intended as a resource for research on the immune response to SARS-CoV-2. Samples were obtained from the ongoing ImmuneRACE study (first 160 participants) and from 1,254 subjects provided by 6 global collaborators. A de-identified subject ID, COVID-19 status, age in years and sex were almost always included in the sample metadata. Where available, HLA class I and class II types were obtained from metadata supplied by the sample provider rather than from assay-based typing. Overall study outcomes, separate from this receptor: Clinical and demographic metadata were provided uncurated, with the amount varying by source and participant.

Reading from cysteine to phenylalanine, the CDR3 counts 14 amino acids. Only the CDR3 part of the read is kept: 42 bases, read in frame from the first base. CDR1 and CDR2 are read off the germline V gene (reference sequence) as LGHDT and YNNKEL. V sheds 3 bases and J sheds 2 bases, leaving 8 bases between their ends. In regard to this clone: The antigen it binds to is not known. Base quality data are lacking; no much larger clone is found one base away.

Collaborating institutions collected whole blood in K2EDTA tubes following their own protocols. For TCRbeta analysis, collaborator samples were shipped as frozen whole blood, as isolated PBMCs, or as DNA extracted from either sample type. TCRbeta CDR3 regions were amplified from genomic DNA by means of the immunoSEQ Assay, a bias-controlled multiplex PCR. Regarding the original processing steps: Nucleated cell counts per sample were estimated from amplification of reference gene primers within the assay. Sequence reads were collapsed and filtered to measure the absolute abundance of every unique TCRbeta CDR3 rearrangement. For each sample, productive Simpson clonality was calculated as the square root of Simpson's diversity index across productive rearrangements. The table was pulled from immuneACCESS by TCRdb, which kept in-frame rearrangements only. Such tables lose some clones; where checked, under half of the loss comes from unresolved V genes, and the rest has no known cause. V, J and clone size derive from that table, while D and trimming were established from the DNA sequence. Recorded for this sample are around 170,000 clones; approximately 91% of them occurred a single time. Clones ranked in the top ten supply approximately 0.48% of the sample.

The clonotype originates from a man in his forties or fifties with acute or convalescent COVID-19. The chain uses TRBV3-1 (or the pseudogene TRBV3-2) and TRBJ1-5, and TRBD1 may be the D gene, going by 6 matching bases. Source material: peripheral blood. The CDR3 here reads CASSHRQGNQPQHF. In nucleotides, the sequence is TGTGCCAGCAGCCATAGACAGGGCAATCAGCCCCAGCATTTT.